Listed here are 18 T cell receptor beta chains from one sample, sequenced in a study of blood T cell repertoires in COVID-19. Profiled with immunoSEQ multiplex PCR; TCRdb holds only in-frame clones, not every one. Of about 200,000 clones listed, around 82% are singletons. Sequenced sample: peripheral blood. These receptors were obtained from a woman in her seventies with acute or convalescent COVID-19.

This chain connects TRBV4-1 to TRBJ2-5; 13 bases fit TRBD2. This CDR3 contains 16 residues. Germline values: CDR1 MGHRA, CDR2 YSYEKL. V lost 4 bases, J lost 0 bases, and 2 bases stayed unmatched. The CDR3 region is CASSLTSGGDQETQYF. DNA of the CDR3: TGCGCCAGCAGCCTAACTAGCGGGGGGGACCAAGAGACCCAGTACTTC.

The chain couples TRBV5-8 to TRBJ2-3, with a tentative D call TRBD2 (6 bases). V lost 1 base to trimming and J lost 1 base, with 10 bases between them. The CDR3 loop spans 15 amino acids. Per the germline V gene, CDR1 is SGHTS and CDR2 is YDEGEE. CDR3 bases: TGTGCCAGCAGCTTGATGCGGGGAGGCACAGATACGCAGTATTTT. This translates into CASSLMRGGTDTQYF.

J is TRBJ1-1 and V is TRBV11-2; weak D call: TRBD1 (5 bases). The CDR3 loop spans 13 amino acids. The V end was cut by 8 bases, the J end by 7 bases, with 17 bases between. CDR1 is SGHAT, CDR2 FQNNGV, per germline. CDR3 region: CASAEMLGDEAFF. The CDR3, as DNA: TGTGCCAGCGCCGAAATGTTAGGGGATGAAGCTTTCTTT.

The genes are TRBV7-8 and TRBJ2-2; perhaps TRBD2 as D (6 bases). Between the trimmed V and J ends, which lost 6 bases and 0 bases, there was a span of 14 bases. Germline CDR1 is SGHVS and CDR2 is FQNEAQ. This CDR3 spans 16 amino acids. CDR3 DNA: TGTGCCAGCAGTTTACGTAGCGGTACGAACACCGGGGAGCTGTTTTTT. Residues: CASSLRSGTNTGELFF.

This clone was detected once. The V call is TRBV7-9, the J call TRBJ2-3, with 8 bases matching TRBD1. The trim removed 11 bases at V and 4 bases at J, leaving 8 bases unmatched. The CDR3 is 13 residues long. Germline assignment: CDR1 SEHNR and CDR2 FQNEAQ (reference sequence). The CDR3 nucleotides are TGTGCCGGAAAGACAGGGGAAGCAGATACGCAGTATTTT. Residues: CAGKTGEADTQYF.

A few counts support this clone. This chain uses TRBV11-2 with TRBJ1-1; the D is unclear. CDR1 is SGHAT, CDR2 FQNNGV, per germline. The V and J ends lost 2 bases and 1 base respectively, with 5 bases between them. CDR3 length equals 13 residues. The CDR3 coding sequence is TGTGCCAGCAGCTTACCCCAGAACACTGAAGCTTTCTTT. Translating gives CASSLPQNTEAFF.

The CDR3 DNA sequence: TGTGCCAGCAGCGCTTCGGGACTCGTCAATGAGCAGTTCTTC. It translates to CASSASGLVNEQFF. The chain couples TRBV9 to TRBJ2-1; a possible D gene is TRBD2 (6 bases). CDR3 length: 14 residues. Germline CDR1 SGDLS, CDR2 YYNGEE. The V and J ends lost 3 bases and 6 bases respectively, with 13 bases between them.

This chain connects TRBV10-3 to TRBJ1-5, with a weak D call TRBD1 (6 bases). V lost 8 bases, J lost 3 bases, and 11 bases lay in between. Germline lookup yields CDR1 ENHRY and CDR2 SYGVKD. CDR3 length: 13 residues. Written as DNA, the CDR3 is TGTGCCATCTCGCAGGGGATCAATCAGCCCCAGCATTTT. As protein: CAISQGINQPQHF.

CDR3 bases: TGTGCCTGGAGTGTAGTCCGCCAGGGTGGGCACACCTTC. Translated, it gives CAWSVVRQGGHTF. The rearrangement joins TRBV30 to TRBJ1-2, with D possibly TRBD1 on 5 matching bases. The CDR3 has 13 residues. CDR1 and CDR2 from the germline V gene are GTSNPN and SVGIG (reference sequence). Trimming left V 0 bases short and J 12 bases short, with 17 bases between.

The rearrangement joins TRBV5-1 to TRBJ2-7; 10 nucleotides align to TRBD1. The CDR3 contains 16 residues. Per the germline V gene, CDR1 is SGHRS and CDR2 is YFSETQ. The V segment lost 0 bases and the J segment 2 bases; nucleotides outside the gene matches: 5. The CDR3, as DNA: TGCGCCAGCAGCTTGGCCAGCGGGACAGGGGCCTACGAGCAGTACTTC. It specifies CASSLASGTGAYEQYF.

In this sample, this clone turned up a few times. The chain combines TRBV11-1 with TRBJ2-1, with 7 bases identical to TRBD2. CDR3 length: 16 amino acids. The trim removed 3 bases at V and 4 bases at J, leaving 9 bases unmatched. Germline lookup yields CDR1 SGHAT and CDR2 FQDESV (reference sequence). Here the CDR3 DNA reads TGTGCCAGCAGCTTTAGCAGGACTAGAAAGTACAATGAGCAGTTCTTC. Residues: CASSFSRTRKYNEQFF.

The chain uses TRBV7-2 and TRBJ2-6, with TRBD1 identical over 9 bases. There are 16 residues in the CDR3. Germline assignment: CDR1 SGHTA and CDR2 FQGNSA. V trimming: 6 bases; J trimming: 13 bases; junction bases outside the gene matches: 16. The CDR3 is CASRLPGQGPLGVLTF. CDR3 nucleotide sequence: TGTGCCAGCAGGCTCCCGGGACAGGGCCCTTTGGGGGTCCTGACTTTC.

The rearrangement uses TRBV7-2 and TRBJ2-3, with D perhaps TRBD2 (6 bases). The CDR3 totals 17 residues. The V gene's germline CDR1 is SGHTA and CDR2 FQGNSA. Trimming shortened V by 1 base and J by 1 base, and 15 bases separated the two germline ends. The CDR3, as DNA: TGTGCCAGCAGCTTAGGGTCAGGTGGCGGGGGCACAGATACGCAGTATTTT. Amino acids: CASSLGSGGGGTDTQYF.

This chain connects TRBV9 to TRBJ2-1; 7 positions agree with TRBD2. After removal of 0 bases from V and 7 bases from J, the junction contained 4 bases not matched to a gene. The CDR3 has 14 residues. Per the germline V gene, CDR1 is SGDLS and CDR2 is YYNGEE. The CDR3 DNA reads TGTGCCAGCAGCGTAGCGGGGGGAATAAATGAGCAGTTCTTC. Amino acids: CASSVAGGINEQFF.

This chain connects TRBV7-2 to TRBJ2-2; weak D call: TRBD2 (6 bases). In germline, CDR1 is SGHTA, CDR2 FQGNSA. V lost 0 bases and J lost 4, with 12 bases in between. The CDR3 spans 16 residues. CDR3 sequence (DNA): TGTGCCAGCAGCTTAGCGGGGACTCCAGGCACCGGGGAGCTGTTTTTT. Translated: CASSLAGTPGTGELFF.

This chain links TRBV24-1 with TRBJ2-3, with TRBD2 identical over 8 bases. The CDR3 extends over 18 amino acids. V lost 5 bases, J lost 0 bases, and 12 bases stayed unmatched. The germline V gene has CDR1 KGHDR and CDR2 SFDVKD. This chain's CDR3 is CATSALGRGVTSTDTQYF. The CDR3 coding sequence is TGTGCCACCAGTGCCCTGGGGCGGGGGGTTACTAGCACAGATACGCAGTATTTT.

The V and J genes are TRBV6-2 or TRBV6-3 and TRBJ2-2; 9 bases line up with TRBD2. The CDR3 consists of 14 residues. Germline V CDR1 and CDR2: MNHEY, SVGEGT. Losses at the gene ends were 6 bases for V and 7 bases for J; bases not matched to a gene: 6. In DNA form, the CDR3 reads TGTGCCAGCAGCCGCGGGGGGGCTTACGGGGAGCTGTTTTTT. Translated: CASSRGGAYGELFF.

The chain employs TRBV29-1 and TRBJ1-1; 9 bases agree with TRBD1. V was clipped by 7 bases and J by 7 bases; unmatched bases: 1. The CDR3 totals 10 residues. Germline CDR1 SQVTM, CDR2 ANQGSEA. The CDR3, as DNA: TGCAGCGCGGACAGGGGTGAAGCTTTCTTT. Residues: CSADRGEAFF.